The 2 T cell receptor beta chains given below trace back to one sample, sequenced in a study of T cell changes during pregnancy in multiple sclerosis. Method: immunoSEQ multiplex PCR; TCRdb's copy keeps in-frame clones and lacks some. The profile covers under 80,000 clones, with over 75% appearing a single time and approximately 1.7% taken by the ten largest. The specimen comprised peripheral blood, sampled in the first trimester of pregnancy. Source of these receptors: a female donor with multiple sclerosis, enrolled in a pregnancy study.

In nucleotides, the CDR3 is TGCAGCGTCAGTCGTGGACAGGGTGGTTTGGAGCAGTACTTC. Its translation: CSVSRGQGGLEQYF. This sequence joins TRBV29-1 and TRBJ2-7; TRBD1 matches 8 bases. Germline CDR1 reads SQVTM; CDR2 reads ANQGSEA. J gave up 7 bases and V 6 bases, and 14 bases lay outside the gene matches. The CDR3 is made up of 14 amino acids.

The rearrangement links TRBV27 to TRBJ2-2; D is unclear. Germline lookup yields CDR1 MNHEY and CDR2 SMNVEV (reference sequence). V lost 5 bases, J lost 7 bases, and 8 bases lay in between. The CDR3 is made up of 12 amino acids. In DNA, the CDR3 is TGTGCCAGCAGTCCCCCTTACGGGGAGCTGTTTTTT. Its translation: CASSPPYGELFF.